This T cell receptor beta chain emerged from a study of CD8+ T cells in alopecia areata (dated by TCRdb to about 2018). With respect to the entire study: The treated patients took part in an open-label pilot trial in which moderate-to-severe alopecia areata was treated with oral tofacitinib at 5 to 10 mg twice daily. Patients stayed on tofacitinib for 6 to 18 months and then had 6 months of follow-up off drug so that delayed response and recurrence could be assessed. immunoSEQ multiplex PCR using 35 Vbeta forward primers and 13 Jbeta reverse primers was used to amplify TCRbeta CDR3 regions. Scalp tissue and sorted CD4+ and CD8+ peripheral blood T cells from patchy and totalis/universalis alopecia areata patients and from healthy controls were covered by human TCRbeta sequencing. Tofacitinib-treated patients had biopsies at baseline and at 4 and 24 weeks of treatment, with a later scalp biopsy in several patients. The SALT score, which quantifies the percentage of affected scalp surface area, was used to measure disease severity in treated patients. RNA came from the PAXgene miRNA kit for fixed scalp, the miRNeasy kit for PBMCs, and the RNeasy kit for mouse skin. The study used high-throughput TCRbeta sequencing to examine T cell clonal expansion in alopecia areata, in both the C3H/HeJ mouse model and human patients. Scalp clonality was compared among normal scalp (n=4), patchy alopecia areata scalp (n=8), and alopecia totalis/universalis scalp (n=8). Broad study findings and their caveats: Unlike mouse skin, which is dominated by gammadelta T cells, normal human skin has resident alphabeta T cells that are also sequenced, and this complicates analysis of the scalp TCR repertoire. During tofacitinib treatment, many expanded lesional clones remained in scalp and blood, and this persistence may partly explain relapse after treatment is stopped. Scalp clonality and the number of expanded CD8+ clones among the top 100 scalp clones were significantly decreased by tofacitinib. TCR sequences shared between patients were less clear than in mice, possibly partly because of HLA diversity in the patient population. Because the treated cohort was small and had only one nonresponder, larger studies are needed to examine links between baseline CD8+ expansion and response. Higher clonality and more expanded CD8+ clones were observed in lesional scalp than in normal scalp, particularly in alopecia totalis/universalis, a finding suggestive of antigenic drive.

What the time point label conveys for this sample: more than 3 weeks on oral tofacitinib. This specimen's treatment or condition label, per the study, means: oral pan-JAK inhibitor, 5-10 mg twice daily. Lesional scalp punch biopsies and peripheral blood were obtained from alopecia areata patients. PBMCs were isolated by density centrifugation and stained for CD3, CD4 and CD8, after which CD4+ and CD8+ T cells were sorted on a FACSAria. Between the V and J ends, shortened by 0 bases and 3 bases respectively, the junction contains 6 bases. The CDR3 numbers 13 residues from cysteine through phenylalanine. The read is trimmed to its CDR3 DNA, 39 bases read in frame from base 1. The germline V gene yields SGHRS for CDR1 and YFSETQ for CDR2. To prepare the library, the immunoSEQ multiplex PCR assay was applied. To provide template for TCR sequencing, every sample had RNA extracted and reverse transcribed into cDNA. SuperScript III was used for first-strand cDNA synthesis, primed with a 2:1 mix of oligo-dT and random hexamers. A synthetic immune receptor repertoire was used to measure amplification bias, and any remaining bias was corrected computationally. The paper's data handling went like this. After raw reads were preprocessed to remove errors, the CDR3 was defined following IMGT conventions as running from the conserved cysteine to phenylalanine. Clonality was computed by normalizing Shannon entropy by log2 of the number of productive unique TCRs and subtracting the result from 1. Scalp TCRbeta sequences were cross-referenced with sorted blood CD4 and CD8 repertoires so that the CD4 or CD8 identity of scalp clones could be inferred. TCRdb obtained this table from immuneACCESS and retained in-frame rearrangements with V and J assigned. These tables miss some clones; where compared with another copy, unresolved V genes account for less than half of the shortfall, and the remainder is unexplained. V and J calls and clone size are those listed in that table; D and trimming were worked out from the DNA. Here the sample has 100,000 to 150,000 clones; under 65% occur a single time. The ten largest clones take up 5.7% of the sample.

Notes on this clone: Its recognized antigen is unknown. Nothing much larger sits one base from this clone, and base qualities are not available. Other DNA sequences of this sample code for an identical CDR3.

Here the sequenced sample was CD4+ T cells sorted from blood, taken at week 4, from a patient treated with tofacitinib. The clonotype was recovered from a human donor with alopecia areata. The rearrangement joined TRBV5-1 to TRBJ2-5, with the identity of the D gene unclear. The CDR3 loop reads CASSLGREETQYF. Here is the DNA: TGCGCCAGCAGCTTGGGACGAGAAGAGACCCAGTACTTC.